The next 14 T cell receptor beta chains were all read from a single sample in a study of OX40 agonist ivuxolimab in advanced cancers. Produced via immunoSEQ multiplex PCR; TCRdb's table is partial and in-frame only. The sample includes about 61,000 clones, roughly 86% of them seen just once. Here the sequenced sample was CD4+ or CD8+ T cells sorted from blood, taken in a trial of the OX40 agonist ivuxolimab. The receptors here all came from an adult with an advanced solid tumor such as melanoma, head and neck, liver or kidney cancer.

This clone was detected a few times. The rearrangement joins TRBV18 to TRBJ2-1; D remains unclear. V was pared by 2 bases and J by 5 bases, with 13 bases between. Germline V gene lookup returns CDR1 KGHSH and CDR2 LQKENI. This CDR3 spans 15 amino acids. CDR3: CASSPLTLANNEQFF. For the CDR3, the DNA is TGTGCCAGCTCACCATTGACCCTTGCGAACAATGAGCAGTTCTTC.

This clone came up once. This sample includes further DNA sequences coding for the same CDR3. The chain carries TRBV7-2 and TRBJ1-5; no definite D call. Germline CDR1 SGHTA, CDR2 FQGNSA. V lost 1 base to trimming and J lost 1 base, with 8 bases between them. The CDR3 has 15 residues. CDR3 residues: CASSLGSGSNQPQHF. Here the CDR3 DNA reads TGTGCCAGCAGCTTAGGGTCCGGGAGCAATCAGCCCCAGCATTTT.

The chain links TRBV5-4 to TRBJ2-2; D call uncertain. CDR1 SGHNT and CDR2 YYREEE come from the germline V gene (reference sequence). The CDR3 loop spans 14 amino acids. Trimming removed 0 bases at V and 3 bases at J, with 6 bases between. The CDR3 DNA reads as TGTGCCAGCAGCTTGGCCAGAGACACCGGGGAGCTGTTTTTT. Translating it yields CASSLARDTGELFF.

The V call is TRBV5-1, the J call TRBJ2-2; maybe TRBD2 (5 bases). Germline V gene data show CDR1 as SGHRS and CDR2 as YFSETQ. CDR3 length equals 16 residues. V dropped 4 bases and J dropped 4 bases, with 17 bases sitting between them. CDR3 region: CASSAEGSSLTGELFF. The CDR3 nucleotides read TGCGCCAGCAGCGCGGAAGGGAGCTCGCTCACCGGGGAGCTGTTTTTT.

The chain uses TRBV18 and TRBJ2-7; a possible D gene is TRBD1 (5 bases). The CDR3 totals 15 residues. V lost 3 bases and J 0 bases, leaving 12 bases between the germline ends. CDR1 and CDR2 (germline): KGHSH, LQKENI. In DNA form, the CDR3 reads TGTGCCAGCTCACCCTTAGACAGCTCCTCCTACGAGCAGTACTTC. Amino acids: CASSPLDSSSYEQYF.

The V gene is TRBV5-1, the J gene TRBJ1-4; D not resolved. The germline V gene encodes CDR1 SGHRS and CDR2 YFSETQ. Between the trimmed V and J ends, which lost 4 bases and 0 bases, there was a span of 10 bases. The CDR3 length is 15 residues. The CDR3 loop is CASSRGSATNEKLFF. The CDR3 DNA reads TGCGCCAGCAGCCGGGGATCCGCAACTAATGAAAAACTGTTTTTT. Complete variable domain (other parts from reference TRBV5-1 and TRBJ1-4): KAGVTQTPRYLIKTRGQQVTLSCSPISGHRSVSWYQQTPGQGLQFLFEYFSETQRNKGNFPGRFSGRQFSNSRSEMNVSTLELGDSALYLCASSRGSATNEKLFFGSGTQLSVL.

V usage is TRBV2 and J usage is TRBJ1-6, with D tentatively TRBD1 (6 bases). From germline, CDR1 is SNHLY and CDR2 FYNNEI. The CDR3 sequence is 13 residues long. Trimming removed 10 bases at V and 7 bases at J, with 14 bases between. The CDR3 DNA reads as TGTGCCACCCGGGACACACACAATTCACCCCTCCACTTT. Its protein product is CATRDTHNSPLHF.

The CDR3 DNA reads TGTGCCAGTAGCACGGCCGCGGGGACAACAGAAGCTTTCTTT. Its translation is CASSTAAGTTEAFF. The gene calls are TRBV6-1 and TRBJ1-1; D is perhaps TRBD1 (6 bases). The CDR3 runs 14 residues. The V end lost 9 bases, the J end lost 8 bases, and 22 bases lay between the germline ends. Germline values: CDR1 MNHNS, CDR2 SASEGT.

The chain employs TRBV7-8 and TRBJ2-6, with D hard to call. V was cut by 5 bases and J by 5 bases, with 19 bases left in between. The CDR3 consists of 17 residues. The germline V gene has CDR1 SGHVS and CDR2 FQNEAQ. The CDR3 spells CASSTSVPQSRANVLTF. The DNA of the CDR3 is TGTGCCAGCAGCACCAGTGTCCCACAAAGTCGGGCCAACGTCCTGACTTTC. Based on the CDR3 plus reference TRBV7-8 and TRBJ2-6, the full variable domain is GAGVSQSPRYKVAKRGQDVALRCDPISGHVSLFWYQQALGQGPEFLTYFQNEAQLDKSGLPSDRFFAERPEGSVSTLKIQRTQQEDSAVYLCASSTSVPQSRANVLTFGAGSRLTVL.

The J gene is TRBJ1-2, the V gene TRBV7-2; D uncertain. CDR3 size: 13 residues. Trimming removed 0 bases at V and 6 bases at J, with 8 bases between. CDR1 and CDR2 from the germline V gene are SGHTA and FQGNSA. The CDR3 here is CASSLAGSNGYTF. As DNA, the CDR3 is TGTGCCAGCAGCTTAGCGGGTAGTAATGGCTACACCTTC.

This chain joins TRBV15 and TRBJ1-2, with D possibly TRBD1 on 6 matching bases. V was clipped by 6 bases and J by 4 bases, with 9 bases between them. The CDR3 spans 12 residues. Germline V gives CDR1 LNHNV, CDR2 YYDKDF (reference sequence). As DNA, the CDR3 is TGTGCCACCAGAACAGGGATCTATGGCTACACCTTC. Translation: CATRTGIYGYTF. The whole variable domain, remainder taken from reference TRBV15 and TRBJ1-2, is DAMVIQNPRYQVTQFGKPVTLSCSQTLNHNVMYWYQQKSSQAPKLLFHYYDKDFNNEADTPDNFQSRRPNTSFCFLDIRSPGLGDTAMYLCATRTGIYGYTFGSGTRLTVV.

The chain links TRBV5-1 to TRBJ1-1, with TRBD1 identical over 8 bases. The germline CDR1 and CDR2 sequences are SGHRS and YFSETQ. After removal of 4 bases from V and 5 bases from J, the junction contained 4 bases not matched to a gene. The CDR3 has 13 residues. CDR3 protein: CASSLRQGTEAFF. The CDR3 DNA reads as TGCGCCAGCAGCCTCCGACAGGGGACTGAAGCTTTCTTT. Full variable domain (outside the CDR3, taken from reference TRBV5-1 and TRBJ1-1): KAGVTQTPRYLIKTRGQQVTLSCSPISGHRSVSWYQQTPGQGLQFLFEYFSETQRNKGNFPGRFSGRQFSNSRSEMNVSTLELGDSALYLCASSLRQGTEAFFGQGTRLTVV.

The chain combines TRBV2 with TRBJ1-1; D uncertain. This CDR3 is built from 11 residues. Germline V gives CDR1 SNHLY, CDR2 FYNNEI. Trimming pared 3 bases from V and 3 bases from J, leaving 2 bases between. The CDR3 sequence: CASSDYTEAFF. In nucleotides, the CDR3 is TGTGCCAGCAGTGATTACACTGAAGCTTTCTTT.

The chain combines TRBV6-5 with TRBJ1-2, with 8 bases identical to TRBD1. V shed 6 bases and J 5 bases; nucleotides not matched to a gene: 8. The germline V gene has CDR1 MNHEY and CDR2 SVGAGI. This CDR3 contains 14 residues. CDR3 sequence (DNA): TGTGCCAGCAGAAACCTTGGACAGGGTTATGGCTACACCTTC. Translated: CASRNLGQGYGYTF.